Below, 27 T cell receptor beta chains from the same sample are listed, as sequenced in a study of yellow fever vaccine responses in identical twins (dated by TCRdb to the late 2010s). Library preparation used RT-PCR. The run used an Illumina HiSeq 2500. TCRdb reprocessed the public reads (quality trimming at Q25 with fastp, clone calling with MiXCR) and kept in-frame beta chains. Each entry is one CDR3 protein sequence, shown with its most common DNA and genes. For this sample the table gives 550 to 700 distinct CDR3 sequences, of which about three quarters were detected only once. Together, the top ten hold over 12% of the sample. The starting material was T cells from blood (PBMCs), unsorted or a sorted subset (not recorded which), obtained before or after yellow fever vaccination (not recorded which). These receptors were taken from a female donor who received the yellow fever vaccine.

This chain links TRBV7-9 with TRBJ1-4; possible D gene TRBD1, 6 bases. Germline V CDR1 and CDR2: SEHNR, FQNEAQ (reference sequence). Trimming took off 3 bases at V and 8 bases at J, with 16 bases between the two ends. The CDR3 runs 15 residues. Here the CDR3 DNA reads TGTGCCAGCAGCTTGGATGGGGGCCCCGACGAAAAACTGTTTTTT. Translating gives CASSLDGGPDEKLFF.

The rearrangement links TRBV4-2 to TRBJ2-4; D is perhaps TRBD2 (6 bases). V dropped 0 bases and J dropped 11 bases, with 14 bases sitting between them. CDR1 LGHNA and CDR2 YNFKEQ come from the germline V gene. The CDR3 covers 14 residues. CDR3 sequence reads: CASSQEGRRTFQYF. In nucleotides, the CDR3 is TGTGCCAGCAGCCAAGAGGGGAGGCGGACTTTTCAGTACTTC.

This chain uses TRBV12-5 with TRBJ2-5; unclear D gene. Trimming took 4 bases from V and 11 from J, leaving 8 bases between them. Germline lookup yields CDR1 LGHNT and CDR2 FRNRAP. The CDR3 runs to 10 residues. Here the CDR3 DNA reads TGTGCTAGTGGTTCCAATGGTCAGTACTTC. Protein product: CASGSNGQYF.

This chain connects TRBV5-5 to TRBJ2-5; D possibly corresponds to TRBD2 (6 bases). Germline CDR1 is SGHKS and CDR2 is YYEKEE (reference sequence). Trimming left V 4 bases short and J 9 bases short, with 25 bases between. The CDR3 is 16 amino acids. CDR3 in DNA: TGTGCCAGCAGCAGTACTACCGGGACTGGGGTTGTCGCCCAGTACTTC. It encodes CASSSTTGTGVVAQYF.

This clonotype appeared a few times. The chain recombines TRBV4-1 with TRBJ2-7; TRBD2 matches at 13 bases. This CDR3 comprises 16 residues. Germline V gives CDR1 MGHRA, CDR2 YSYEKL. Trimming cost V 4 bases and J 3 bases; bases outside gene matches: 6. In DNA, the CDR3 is TGCGCCAGCAGCCCGTTAGGGACTAGCGGGATCTACGAGCAGTACTTC. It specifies CASSPLGTSGIYEQYF.

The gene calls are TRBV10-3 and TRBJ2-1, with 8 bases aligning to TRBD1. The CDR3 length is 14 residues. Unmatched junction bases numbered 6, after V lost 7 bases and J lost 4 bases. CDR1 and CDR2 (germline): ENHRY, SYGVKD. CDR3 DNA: TGTGCCATCAATAATAGACAGGGGTACAATGAGCAGTTCTTC. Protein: CAINNRQGYNEQFF.

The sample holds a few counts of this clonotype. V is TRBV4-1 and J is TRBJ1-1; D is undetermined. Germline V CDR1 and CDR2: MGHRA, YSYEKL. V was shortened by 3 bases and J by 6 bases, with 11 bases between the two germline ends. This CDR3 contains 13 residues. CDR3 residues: CASSQIPGAEAFF. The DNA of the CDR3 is TGCGCCAGCAGCCAGATTCCGGGCGCTGAAGCTTTCTTT.

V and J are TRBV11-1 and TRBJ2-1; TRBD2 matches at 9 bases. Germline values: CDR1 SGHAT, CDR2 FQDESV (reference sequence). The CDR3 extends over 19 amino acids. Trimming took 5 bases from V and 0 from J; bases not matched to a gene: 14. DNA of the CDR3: TGTGCCAGCAGCCGACGTCCTAGCGGGGCTTCTAGCTCCTACAATGAGCAGTTCTTC. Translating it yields CASSRRPSGASSSYNEQFF.

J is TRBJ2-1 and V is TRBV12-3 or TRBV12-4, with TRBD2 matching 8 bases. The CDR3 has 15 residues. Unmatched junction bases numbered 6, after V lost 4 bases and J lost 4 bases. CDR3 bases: TGTGCCAGCAGTTCCACTAGCGGACTATACAATGAGCAGTTCTTC. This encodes CASSSTSGLYNEQFF.

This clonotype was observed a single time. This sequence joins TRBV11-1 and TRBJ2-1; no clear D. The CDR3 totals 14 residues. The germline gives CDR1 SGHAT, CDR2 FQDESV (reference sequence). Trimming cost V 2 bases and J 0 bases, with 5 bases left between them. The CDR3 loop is CASSLSSSYNEQFF. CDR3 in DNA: TGTGCCAGCAGCTTATCCAGCTCCTACAATGAGCAGTTCTTC. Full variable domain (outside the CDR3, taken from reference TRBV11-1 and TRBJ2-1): EAEVAQSPRYKITEKSQAVAFWCDPISGHATLYWYRQILGQGPELLVQFQDESVVDDSQLPKDRFSAERLKGVDSTLKIQPAELGDSAMYLCASSLSSSYNEQFFGPGTRLTVL.

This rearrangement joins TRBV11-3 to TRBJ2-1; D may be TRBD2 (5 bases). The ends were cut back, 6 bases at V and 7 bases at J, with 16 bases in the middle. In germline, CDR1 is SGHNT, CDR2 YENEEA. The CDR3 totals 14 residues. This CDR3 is CASRPRFSENEQFF. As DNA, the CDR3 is TGTGCCAGCAGGCCTCGTTTTAGCGAGAATGAGCAGTTCTTC.

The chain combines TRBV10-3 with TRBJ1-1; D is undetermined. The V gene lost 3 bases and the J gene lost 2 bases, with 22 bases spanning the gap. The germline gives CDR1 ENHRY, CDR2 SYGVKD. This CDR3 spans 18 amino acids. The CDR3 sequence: CAISELRPTGPNNTEAFF. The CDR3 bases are TGTGCCATCAGTGAACTTCGGCCCACGGGTCCAAACAACACTGAAGCTTTCTTT.

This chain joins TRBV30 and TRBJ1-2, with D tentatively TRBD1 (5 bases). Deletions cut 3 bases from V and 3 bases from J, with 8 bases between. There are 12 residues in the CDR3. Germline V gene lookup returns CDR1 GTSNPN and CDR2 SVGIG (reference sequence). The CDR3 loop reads CAWSSGHYGYTF. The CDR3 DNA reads TGTGCCTGGAGCTCGGGGCACTATGGCTACACCTTC. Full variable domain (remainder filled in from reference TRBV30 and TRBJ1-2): SQTIHQWPATLVQPVGSPLSLECTVEGTSNPNLYWYRQAAGRGLQLLFYSVGIGQISSEVPQNLSASRPQDRQFILSSKKLLLSDSGFYLCAWSSGHYGYTFGSGTRLTVV.

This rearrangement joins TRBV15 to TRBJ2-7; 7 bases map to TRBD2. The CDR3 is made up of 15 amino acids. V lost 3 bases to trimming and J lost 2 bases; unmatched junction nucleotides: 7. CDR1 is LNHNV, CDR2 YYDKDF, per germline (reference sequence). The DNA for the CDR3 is TGTGCCACCAGCAGTAGCGGAAGCGGGGCCTACGAGCAGTACTTC. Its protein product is CATSSSGSGAYEQYF.

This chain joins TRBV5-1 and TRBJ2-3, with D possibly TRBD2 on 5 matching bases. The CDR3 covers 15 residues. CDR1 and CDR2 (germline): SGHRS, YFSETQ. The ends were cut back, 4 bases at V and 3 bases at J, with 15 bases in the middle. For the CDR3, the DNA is TGCGCCAGCAGCGCTGAGTTAGCGAGGACAGATACGCAGTATTTT. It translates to CASSAELARTDTQYF.

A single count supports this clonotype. The CDR3 sequence: CASSQDGREDTQYF. The CDR3 DNA sequence: TGCGCCAGCAGCCAAGACGGCAGGGAAGATACGCAGTATTTT. The rearrangement links TRBV4-1 to TRBJ2-3; D is perhaps TRBD1 (5 bases). The germline V gene encodes CDR1 MGHRA and CDR2 YSYEKL. This CDR3 region has 14 residues. Trimming pared 0 bases from V and 5 bases from J, leaving 9 bases between.

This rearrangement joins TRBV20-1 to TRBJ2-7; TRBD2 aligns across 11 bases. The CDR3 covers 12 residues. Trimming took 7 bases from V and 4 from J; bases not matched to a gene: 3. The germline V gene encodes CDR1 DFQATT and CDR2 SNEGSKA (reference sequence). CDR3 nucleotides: TGCAGTGGAACTAGCGGGAGTTACGAGCAGTACTTC. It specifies CSGTSGSYEQYF.

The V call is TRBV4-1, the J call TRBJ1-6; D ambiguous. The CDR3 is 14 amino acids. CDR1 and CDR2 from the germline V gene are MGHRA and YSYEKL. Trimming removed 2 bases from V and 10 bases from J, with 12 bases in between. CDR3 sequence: CASSQLAVQSPLHF. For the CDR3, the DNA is TGCGCCAGCAGCCAACTTGCAGTCCAATCACCCCTCCACTTT.

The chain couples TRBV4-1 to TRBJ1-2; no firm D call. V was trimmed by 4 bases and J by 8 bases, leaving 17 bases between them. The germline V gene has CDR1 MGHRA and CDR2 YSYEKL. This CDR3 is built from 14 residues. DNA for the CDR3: TGCGCCAGCAGCCTTGGACCTAAATCAGGAGGCTACACCTTC. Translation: CASSLGPKSGGYTF.

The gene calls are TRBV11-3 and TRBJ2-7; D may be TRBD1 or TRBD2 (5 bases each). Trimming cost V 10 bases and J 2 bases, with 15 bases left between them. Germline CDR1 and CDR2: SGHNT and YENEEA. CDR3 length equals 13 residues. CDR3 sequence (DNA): TGTGCCAAACGCCCGGGACGAACCTACGAGCAGTACGTC. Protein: CAKRPGRTYEQYV.

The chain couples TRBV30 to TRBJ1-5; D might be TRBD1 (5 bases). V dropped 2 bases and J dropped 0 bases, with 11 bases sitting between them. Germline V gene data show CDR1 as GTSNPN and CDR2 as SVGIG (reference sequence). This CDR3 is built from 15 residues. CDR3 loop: CAWSKGRVSNQPQHF. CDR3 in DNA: TGTGCCTGGAGTAAGGGGAGGGTTAGCAATCAGCCCCAGCATTTT.

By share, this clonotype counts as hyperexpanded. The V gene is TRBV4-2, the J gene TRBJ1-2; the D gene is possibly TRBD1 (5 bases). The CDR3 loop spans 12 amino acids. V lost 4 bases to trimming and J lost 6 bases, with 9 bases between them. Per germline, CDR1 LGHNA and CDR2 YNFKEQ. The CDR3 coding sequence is TGTGCCAGCAGCCTCCGGGACGATGGCTACACCTTC. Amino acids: CASSLRDDGYTF.

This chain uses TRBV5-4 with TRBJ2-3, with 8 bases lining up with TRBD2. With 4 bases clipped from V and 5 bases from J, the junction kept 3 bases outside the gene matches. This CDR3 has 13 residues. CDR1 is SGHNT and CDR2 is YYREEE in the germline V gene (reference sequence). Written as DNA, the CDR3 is TGTGCCAGCAGCGTAGCGGGGCTAGATACGCAGTATTTT. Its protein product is CASSVAGLDTQYF.

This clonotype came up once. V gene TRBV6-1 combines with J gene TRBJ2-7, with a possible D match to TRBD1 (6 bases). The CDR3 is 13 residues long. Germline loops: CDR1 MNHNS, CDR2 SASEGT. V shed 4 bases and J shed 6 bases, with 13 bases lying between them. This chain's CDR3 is CASSATGTSEQYV. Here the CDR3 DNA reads TGTGCCAGCAGTGCGACCGGGACATCCGAGCAGTACGTC.

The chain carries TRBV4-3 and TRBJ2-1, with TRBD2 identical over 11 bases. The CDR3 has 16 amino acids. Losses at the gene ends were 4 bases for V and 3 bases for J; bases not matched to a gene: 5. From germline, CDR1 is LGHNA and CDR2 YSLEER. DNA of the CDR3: TGCGCCAGCAGCCCTGTGACTAGCGGGGTCTACAATGAGCAGTTCTTC. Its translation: CASSPVTSGVYNEQFF.

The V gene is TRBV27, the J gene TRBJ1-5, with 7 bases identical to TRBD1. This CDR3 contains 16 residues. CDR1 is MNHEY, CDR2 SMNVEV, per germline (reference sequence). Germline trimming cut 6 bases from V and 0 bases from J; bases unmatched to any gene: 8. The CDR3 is CASRASGGGSNQPQHF. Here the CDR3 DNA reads TGTGCCAGCAGGGCGTCAGGGGGTGGTAGCAATCAGCCCCAGCATTTT.

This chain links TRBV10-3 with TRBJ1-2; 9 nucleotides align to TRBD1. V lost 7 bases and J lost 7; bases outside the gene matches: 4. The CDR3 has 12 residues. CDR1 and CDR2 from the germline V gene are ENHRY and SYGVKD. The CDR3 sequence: CAITQQGAGYTF. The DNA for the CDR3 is TGTGCCATCACCCAACAGGGGGCTGGCTACACCTTC.